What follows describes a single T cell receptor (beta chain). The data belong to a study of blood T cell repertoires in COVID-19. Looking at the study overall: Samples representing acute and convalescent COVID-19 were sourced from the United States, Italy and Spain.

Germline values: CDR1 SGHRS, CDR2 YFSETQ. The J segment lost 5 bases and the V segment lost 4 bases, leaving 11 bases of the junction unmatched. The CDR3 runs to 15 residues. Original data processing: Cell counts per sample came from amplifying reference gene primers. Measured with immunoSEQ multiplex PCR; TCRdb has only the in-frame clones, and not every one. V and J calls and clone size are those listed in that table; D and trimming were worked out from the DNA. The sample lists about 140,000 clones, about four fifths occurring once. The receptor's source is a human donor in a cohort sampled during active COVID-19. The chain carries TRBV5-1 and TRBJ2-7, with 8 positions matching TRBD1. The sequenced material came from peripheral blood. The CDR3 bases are TGCGCCAGCAGCACTGGAGGACAGGGTATCCACGAGCAGTACTTC. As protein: CASSTGGQGIHEQYF.